These 32 T cell receptor beta chains were sequenced from one sample in a study of CD8+CD57+ T cells in acquired aplastic anemia. All patients picked for sequencing had shown, by flow cytometry, an expansion of CD8+CD57+ cells. CDR3 and TCR beta VDJ profiling relied on a genomic DNA template. TCRdb reprocessed the reads with MiXCR, giving one entry per CDR3 protein. Altogether approximately 160,000 distinct CDR3 sequences are present, 40% to 55% being singletons, with the ten largest covering 3% to 4%. Sequencing was done on a sample of sorted CD4+, CD8+, or CD8+CD57+ T cells (not recorded which) from PBMCs. All receptors derive from a human donor with aplastic anemia.

Concerning this clonotype: A read error is possible here, since a much larger clone lies one base away. The rearrangement uses TRBV7-2 and TRBJ2-2, with D tentatively TRBD2 (5 bases). Trimming removed 1 base at V and 5 bases at J, with 11 bases between. The CDR3 runs 15 residues. CDR1 is SGHTA and CDR2 is FQGNSA in the germline V gene. CDR3 loop: CASSLGWERTGELFF. In DNA, the CDR3 is TGTGCCAGCAGCTTAGGGTGGGAGAGGACCGGGGAGCTGTTTTTT.

This clonotype was observed at least ten times. The V and J genes are TRBV11-2 and TRBJ2-3, with 10 bases identical to TRBD2. The CDR3 totals 15 residues. Trimming cost V 5 bases and J 5 bases; bases outside gene matches: 7. CDR1 is SGHAT, CDR2 FQNNGV, per germline. Here the CDR3 DNA reads TGTGCCAGCAGCACCCTAGCGGGAGTCGTAGATACGCAGTATTTT. This translates into CASSTLAGVVDTQYF.

This clonotype was seen repeatedly, ten times or more. The chain is built from TRBV19 and TRBJ1-5; D call uncertain. This CDR3 spans 14 amino acids. Between the trimmed V and J ends, which lost 3 bases and 9 bases, there was a span of 15 bases. Germline lookup yields CDR1 LNHDA and CDR2 SQIVND (reference sequence). CDR3 region: CASSMEPQFRPQHF. The CDR3 nucleotides are TGTGCCAGTAGTATGGAGCCGCAATTCCGGCCCCAGCATTTT.

This chain connects TRBV12-3 or TRBV12-4 to TRBJ1-4; 9 bases agree with TRBD1. This CDR3 is 14 amino acids long. The ends lost 7 bases at V and 8 bases at J; junction bases unmatched: 8. In DNA form, the CDR3 reads TGTGCCAGCAAACTGGGACAGGGAAGGGAAAAACTGTTTTTT. This encodes CASKLGQGREKLFF.

To note about this clonotype: This sequence may be a read error, since a much larger clone differs from it by one base. A read error is likely, as this CDR3 ends without the conserved phenylalanine or tryptophan. This chain connects TRBV3-1 to TRBJ1-2, with a possible D match to TRBD1 (5 bases). Germline lookup yields CDR1 LGHDT and CDR2 YNNKEL (reference sequence). The germline V and J ends were trimmed by 2 bases and 6 bases, with 10 bases remaining between them. The CDR3 sequence is 13 residues long. The CDR3: CASSQNRGDGYTL. The CDR3 DNA sequence: TGTGCCAGCAGCCAAAATCGGGGGGATGGCTACACCCTC.

Details on this clonotype: A junction end diverges from the germline sequence, so it may reflect a read error. The chain couples TRBV29-1 to TRBJ2-5; 7 bases are shared with TRBD1. This CDR3 is built from 12 residues. Germline V gene data show CDR1 as SQVTM and CDR2 as ANQGSEA. The CDR3 loop is CSARQGSETQCF. In nucleotides, the CDR3 is TGCAGCGCCCGACAGGGTTCCGAGACCCAGTGCTTC.

This clonotype was detected many times. The chain recombines TRBV10-3 with TRBJ2-2; 9 bases are shared with TRBD2. This CDR3 has 14 residues. V trimming: 6 bases; J trimming: 5 bases; junction bases outside the gene matches: 4. The germline CDR1 and CDR2 sequences are ENHRY and SYGVKD. The CDR3 sequence: CAISLAGETGELFF. The CDR3 DNA reads TGTGCCATCAGCTTAGCGGGAGAAACCGGGGAGCTGTTTTTT.

This clonotype has a single count. The CDR3 DNA follows: TGCAGTGCTAGGTCGACTAGCGGGGGAGTCGGGGAGCAGTTCTTC. This gives the protein CSARSTSGGVGEQFF. The gene calls are TRBV20-1 and TRBJ2-1, with 12 bases aligning to TRBD2. Germline CDR1 reads DFQATT; CDR2 reads SNEGSKA (reference sequence). The CDR3 runs to 15 residues. After removal of 3 bases from V and 10 bases from J, the junction contained 10 bases not matched to a gene.

As for this clonotype: Germline and junction disagree at one end, which may indicate a read error. CDR3 protein: CASSQEEASLLYGQYF. In DNA form, the CDR3 reads TGTGCCAGCAGCCAAGAGGAGGCAAGTCTCCTCTACGGGCAGTACTTC. The chain employs TRBV4-2 and TRBJ2-7; TRBD2 is a possible D gene (5 bases). Germline V lookup: CDR1 LGHNA, CDR2 YNFKEQ. The CDR3 runs 16 residues.

This clonotype was seen repeatedly, ten times or more. The rearrangement joins TRBV25-1 to TRBJ1-1; tentative D call: TRBD1 (6 bases). The CDR3 has 14 residues. Germline CDR1 reads MGHDK; CDR2 reads SYGVNS. V dropped 8 bases and J dropped 4 bases, with 17 bases sitting between them. CDR3 protein: CASSGASGSTEAFF. The CDR3 nucleotides read TGTGCCAGCTCAGGGGCTTCGGGGAGCACTGAAGCTTTCTTT.

V is TRBV4-1 and J is TRBJ1-1; the D gene is possibly TRBD1 (6 bases). Trimming took off 1 base at V and 2 bases at J, with 8 bases between the two ends. This CDR3 spans 14 amino acids. Per the germline V gene, CDR1 is MGHRA and CDR2 is YSYEKL. CDR3 bases: TGCGCCAGCAGCCAAGGGACAGTAAACACTGAAGCTTTCTTT. It codes for CASSQGTVNTEAFF.

This clonotype was counted at least ten times. The rearrangement uses TRBV20-1 and TRBJ2-7; 8 nucleotides agree with TRBD1. This CDR3 comprises 15 residues. The V gene's germline CDR1 is DFQATT and CDR2 SNEGSKA (reference sequence). Unmatched junction bases numbered 10, after V lost 5 bases and J lost 1 base. CDR3 DNA sequence: TGCAGTGCTGGGAGGTCCGGGACAGGATCCTACGAGCAGTACTTC. Translated, it gives CSAGRSGTGSYEQYF.

Only a few counts were recorded for this clonotype. The chain has TRBV2 and TRBJ2-7, with 9 bases matching TRBD1. V shed 6 bases and J 5 bases; nucleotides not matched to a gene: 17. CDR1 is SNHLY, CDR2 FYNNEI, per germline. The CDR3 runs to 17 residues. The CDR3 DNA sequence: TGTGCCAGCAGCCCGCCCGGCCCGGGACAGGGTAGCAACGAGCAGTACGTC. It yields the protein CASSPPGPGQGSNEQYV.

Ten or more counts support this clonotype. V is TRBV11-3 and J is TRBJ1-2, with 9 nucleotides matching TRBD1. The CDR3 loop spans 14 amino acids. Germline trimming cut 5 bases from V and 7 bases from J; bases unmatched to any gene: 8. CDR1 and CDR2 from the germline V gene are SGHNT and YENEEA. The CDR3 loop is CASSRNGQGSGYTF. The CDR3 nucleotides read TGTGCCAGCAGCCGTAACGGACAGGGGAGTGGCTACACCTTC. Full variable domain (outside the CDR3, taken from reference TRBV11-3 and TRBJ1-2): EAGVVQSPRYKIIEKKQPVAFWCNPISGHNTLYWYLQNLGQGPELLIRYENEEAVDDSQLPKDRFSAERLKGVDSTLKIQPAELGDSAVYLCASSRNGQGSGYTFGSGTRLTVV.

Many counts were recorded for this clonotype. The chain couples TRBV19 to TRBJ1-1; D may be TRBD1 (5 bases). CDR1 and CDR2 from the germline V gene are LNHDA and SQIVND (reference sequence). The CDR3 length is 15 residues. Trimming cost V 5 bases and J 1 base, with 14 bases left between them. Here the CDR3 DNA reads TGTGCCAGTAGTCAACGGGGCCAGAAGAACACTGAAGCTTTCTTT. It specifies CASSQRGQKNTEAFF.

This clonotype was seen a single time. CDR3 residues: CASSLAPSDGTDTQYF. CDR3 nucleotide sequence: TGCGCCAGCAGCTTGGCCCCTAGCGATGGCACAGATACGCAGTATTTT. The gene calls are TRBV5-1 and TRBJ2-3; maybe TRBD2 (6 bases). V lost 0 bases and J lost 1, with 12 bases in between. The CDR3 is 16 residues long. Germline loops: CDR1 SGHRS, CDR2 YFSETQ.

CDR3 sequence: CASSLRGDNEQFF. CDR3 nucleotide sequence: TGTGCCAGCAGCTTAAGAGGGGACAATGAGCAGTTCTTC. The chain employs TRBV7-3 and TRBJ2-1, with D perhaps given as TRBD1 or TRBD2 (5 bases each). V shed 1 base and J shed 5 bases, with 6 bases lying between them. The germline CDR1 and CDR2 sequences are SGHTA and FQGTGA. CDR3 length: 13 residues.

J is TRBJ2-1 and V is TRBV10-1; D is undetermined. Germline V gene sequence: CDR1 WNHNN, CDR2 SYGVQD (reference sequence). Trimming stripped 5 bases from V and 0 bases from J, with 11 bases between. This CDR3 has 15 residues. The CDR3 region is CASSQTLSSYNEQFF. Written as DNA, the CDR3 is TGCGCCAGCAGTCAGACGTTAAGCTCCTACAATGAGCAGTTCTTC.

The gene calls are TRBV27 and TRBJ2-2; 11 nucleotides agree with TRBD2. The V and J ends lost 6 bases and 1 base, in that order; junction bases with no gene match: 4. Germline assignment: CDR1 MNHEY and CDR2 SMNVEV (reference sequence). The CDR3 runs to 16 residues. The CDR3 DNA follows: TGTGCCAGCAGGACTAGCGGGGTCGTGAACACCGGGGAGCTGTTTTTT. Its protein is CASRTSGVVNTGELFF.

The CDR3 region is CASSLEGSQETQYF. CDR3 coding DNA: TGTGCCAGCAGTTTAGAAGGCTCACAAGAGACCCAGTACTTC. V usage is TRBV7-3 and J usage is TRBJ2-5; no clear D gene. V was shortened by 6 bases and J by 2 bases, with 13 bases between the two germline ends. Germline assignment: CDR1 SGHTA and CDR2 FQGTGA. The CDR3 covers 14 residues. The full variable domain, its missing parts supplied by reference TRBV7-3 and TRBJ2-5, is GAGVSQTPSNKVTEKGKYVELRCDPISGHTALYWYRQSLGQGPEFLIYFQGTGAADDSGLPNDRFFAVRPEGSVSTLKIQRTERGDSAVYLCASSLEGSQETQYFGPGTRLLVL.

Only a few counts were recorded for this clonotype. This sequence joins TRBV12-3 or TRBV12-4 and TRBJ1-5; D may be TRBD1 (6 bases). This CDR3 contains 15 residues. Trimming took off 3 bases at V and 2 bases at J, with 11 bases between the two ends. CDR3: CASSFGPGGNQPQHF. CDR3 nucleotide sequence: TGTGCCAGCAGTTTCGGACCAGGGGGCAATCAGCCCCAGCATTTT.

The count of this clonotype is one. The chain combines TRBV9 with TRBJ2-3; 12 bases are shared with TRBD2. The germline V gene encodes CDR1 SGDLS and CDR2 YYNGEE. This CDR3 is built from 16 residues. V shed 2 bases and J 3 bases; nucleotides not matched to a gene: 4. Written as DNA, the CDR3 is TGTGCCAGCAGCGTGACTAGCGGGAGTGGGACAGATACGCAGTATTTT. Translating gives CASSVTSGSGTDTQYF. The variable domain in full, completed from reference TRBV9 and TRBJ2-3, reads DSGVTQTPKHLITATGQRVTLRCSPRSGDLSVYWYQQSLDQGLQFLIQYYNGEERAKGNILERFSAQQFPDLHSELNLSSLELGDSALYFCASSVTSGSGTDTQYFGPGTRLTVL.

Ten or more counts support this clonotype. The chain carries TRBV20-1 and TRBJ2-5; perhaps D is TRBD1 or TRBD2 (5 bases each). From germline, CDR1 is DFQATT and CDR2 SNEGSKA (reference sequence). The length of the CDR3 is 14 residues. The V end was cut by 0 bases, the J end by 1 base, with 9 bases between. The CDR3 region is CSARDFGGQETQYF. The DNA of the CDR3 is TGCAGTGCTAGAGATTTTGGGGGCCAAGAGACCCAGTACTTC.

The chain employs TRBV24-1 and TRBJ1-5; tentatively, D is TRBD1 (5 bases). Germline values: CDR1 KGHDR, CDR2 SFDVKD. V was shortened by 3 bases and J by 0 bases, with 14 bases between the two germline ends. The CDR3 runs 17 residues. The CDR3 DNA reads TGTGCCACCAGTGATCCGCCGGGACGGTATAGCAATCAGCCCCAGCATTTT. Encoded protein: CATSDPPGRYSNQPQHF.

In this sample, this clonotype turned up many times. The V and J genes are TRBV29-1 and TRBJ1-1; 9 nucleotides agree with TRBD1. CDR3 length: 13 amino acids. Unmatched junction bases numbered 4, after V lost 3 bases and J lost 5 bases. The germline V gene has CDR1 SQVTM and CDR2 ANQGSEA. The CDR3 loop is CSVDRTGATEAFF. CDR3 coding DNA: TGCAGCGTTGACAGGACAGGGGCTACTGAAGCTTTCTTT. The entire variable domain, with the rest obtained from reference TRBV29-1 and TRBJ1-1, is as follows: SAVISQKPSRDICQRGTSLTIQCQVDSQVTMMFWYRQQPGQSLTLIATANQGSEATYESGFVIDKFPISRPNLTFSTLTVSNMSPEDSSIYLCSVDRTGATEAFFGQGTRLTVV.

The genes are TRBV4-2 and TRBJ2-1, with 8 bases identical to TRBD2. Germline trimming cut 4 bases from V and 0 bases from J; bases unmatched to any gene: 11. The CDR3 totals 18 residues. In germline, CDR1 is LGHNA, CDR2 YNFKEQ. The CDR3 reads CASSPRGGRAPSYNEQFF. DNA for the CDR3: TGTGCCAGCAGCCCACGCGGGGGGAGGGCCCCCTCCTACAATGAGCAGTTCTTC.

The gene calls are TRBV6-1 and TRBJ1-5; 7 bases align to TRBD1. The CDR3 length is 14 residues. Losses at the gene ends were 4 bases for V and 11 bases for J; bases not matched to a gene: 11. CDR1 and CDR2 from the germline V gene are MNHNS and SASEGT. The CDR3 loop reads CASSVSQGGGTQHF. The CDR3 coding sequence is TGTGCCAGCAGTGTGTCGCAAGGGGGCGGCACCCAGCATTTT.

The sample holds many counts of this clonotype. This rearrangement joins TRBV20-1 to TRBJ2-1; TRBD2 agrees at 10 bases. There are 14 residues in the CDR3. The V gene end was trimmed by 6 bases and the J gene end by 5 bases; junction bases not matched to a gene: 7. The germline CDR1 and CDR2 sequences are DFQATT and SNEGSKA (reference sequence). The CDR3 DNA reads as TGCAGTGCCCCGAAGGGACTAGCGAACAATGAGCAGTTCTTC. This encodes CSAPKGLANNEQFF.

This clonotype came up many times. V gene TRBV4-2 combines with J gene TRBJ1-2; TRBD1 aligns across 9 bases. With V trimmed by 10 bases and J by 8 bases, 11 bases remained unmatched. Germline V gene data show CDR1 as LGHNA and CDR2 as YNFKEQ. The CDR3 has 13 amino acids. CDR3 loop: CATSDRDRDGYTF. The CDR3 bases are TGTGCCACCTCGGACCGGGACAGGGACGGCTACACCTTC.

The rearrangement uses TRBV10-1 and TRBJ2-7; D remains ambiguous. This CDR3 has 14 amino acids. Germline V gene sequence: CDR1 WNHNN, CDR2 SYGVQD (reference sequence). Trimming took off 2 bases at V and 5 bases at J, with 13 bases between the two ends. CDR3 in DNA: TGCGCCAGCAGTGAGGCCGGTCGTCCGGACGAGCAGTACTTC. Encoded protein: CASSEAGRPDEQYF.

Ten or more counts support this clonotype. The chain employs TRBV5-1 and TRBJ1-2; D unclear. The CDR3 runs to 13 residues. CDR1 is SGHRS, CDR2 YFSETQ, per germline. V gave up 0 bases and J gave up 6 bases, with 9 bases separating them. In DNA, the CDR3 is TGCGCCAGCAGCTTGGGGAAGAGCGATGGCTACACCTTC. This translates into CASSLGKSDGYTF.

V usage is TRBV12-3 or TRBV12-4 and J usage is TRBJ2-2; TRBD1 is a possible D gene (6 bases). This CDR3 region has 16 residues. Trimming took 8 bases from V and 5 from J, leaving 21 bases between them. The CDR3 sequence: CASGQNDRLWTGELFF. CDR3 DNA: TGTGCCAGCGGACAAAATGACAGGCTCTGGACCGGGGAGCTGTTTTTT.